This T cell receptor beta chain originates from a study of CD8+ T cells in alopecia areata. V shed 6 bases and J 6 bases; nucleotides not matched to a gene: 6. CDR1 is SQVTM and CDR2 is ANQGSEA in the germline V gene. This CDR3 has 13 residues. RNA was extracted and reverse transcribed into cDNA as the sequencing template. Assay used: immunoSEQ multiplex PCR; TCRdb lists only in-frame clones, some missing. The sample yields 110,000 to 150,000 clones, roughly 50% seen once. Treatment specified: oral pan-JAK inhibitor, 5-10 mg twice daily. Patients with alopecia areata provided lesional scalp punch biopsies as well as peripheral blood.

The source is a human donor with alopecia areata. This chain links TRBV29-1 with TRBJ1-2; 11 nucleotides match TRBD1. The sample consisted of CD8+ T cells sorted from blood, taken at week 4, from a patient treated with tofacitinib. DNA for the CDR3: TGCAGCGTCATAGAGGACAGGGGGCATGGCTACACCTTC. This codes for CSVIEDRGHGYTF.